This TCR beta chain was captured by sequencing in a study of blood T cells in healthy people across ages. Germline CDR1 reads SGHRS; CDR2 reads YFSETQ. V was clipped by 3 bases and J by 5 bases, with 15 bases between them. CDR3 length: 14 residues. Next came a second PCR, run for about 7 to 12 cycles, which used a sample-barcoded 5' primer along with a J-beta primer mix. A single record per CDR3 protein comes from TCRdb applying MiXCR to the 5' RACE reads. The data show hundreds of thousands of distinct CDR3 sequences, with about 45% seen just once and just under 25% held by the top ten. This sequence was found in a man older than 75 in good health. V gene TRBV5-1 combines with J gene TRBJ2-7; a possible D gene is TRBD1 (6 bases). Input material: blood. CDR3 sequence: CASSSGQLVDEQYF. The CDR3 region has the DNA TGCGCCAGCAGCTCAGGACAGTTAGTGGACGAGCAGTACTTC.